The rows below give T cell receptor beta chains drawn from one sample of a study of cytomegalovirus exposure and HLA in healthy donors. Assay: immunoSEQ multiplex PCR; the TCRdb copy retains only in-frame clones and omits some. Here the sample spans 150,000 to 200,000 clones, about four fifths being singletons. The sample was PBMCs. Source of these receptors: a female donor in good health and CMV-seronegative. Each CDR3 is given with its conserved first and last residue. The order of the fields is V gene, J gene, clone size, D gene, CDR3 DNA, CDR3 protein. The D gene is left open where the match is weak. Where a row states a size, it is once, few, many or the class of an expanded clone; other rows omit it.

TRBV5-5	TRBJ2-7	-	TRBD2	TGTGCCAGCAGCCGGCGGGGGACTAGCGGGGGGTCGAGGCAAACCTACGAGCAGTACTTC	CASSRRGTSGGSRQTYEQYF
TRBV28	TRBJ2-3	-	-	TGTGCCAGCAGTTTATTCCCTAGCGGCACAGATACGCAGTATTTT	CASSLFPSGTDTQYF
TRBV19	TRBJ1-1	-	-	TGTGCCAGTAGTTCCTCAGGGCCCTCTGAAGCTTTCTTT	CASSSSGPSEAFF
TRBV6-4	TRBJ2-3	-	TRBD2	TGTGCCAGCAGTGAACTAGCGGGAGGTTTAGATACGCAGTATTTT	CASSELAGGLDTQYF
TRBV28	TRBJ2-3	few	TRBD2	TGTGCCAGCAGTTTAGACGGGAGGTTAGATACGCAGTATTTT	CASSLDGRLDTQYF
TRBV7-9	TRBJ1-5	-	-	TGTTCCAGCAGCCGATTGACAGGAGGCAATCAGCCCCAGCATTTT	CSSSRLTGGNQPQHF
TRBV27	TRBJ1-2	-	-	TGTGCCAGCAGTTTCGACAGGTCTTATGGCTACACCTTC	CASSFDRSYGYTF
TRBV4-2	TRBJ2-1	once	TRBD1	TGTGCCAGCAGCCAGTACAGGGGGAGCTACAATGAGCAGTTCTTC	CASSQYRGSYNEQFF
TRBV6-1	TRBJ1-5	-	-	TGTGCCAGCAGTGTATTACTATCTGACTCGCGTCAGCCCCAGCATTTT	CASSVLLSDSRQPQHF
TRBV4-1	TRBJ2-7	once	TRBD2	TGCGCCAGCAGCCAGGCGCTAGCGGGCCGAAACCCTTACGAGCAGTACTTC	CASSQALAGRNPYEQYF
TRBV7-9	TRBJ2-1	once	TRBD2	TGTGCCAGCAGCTTAGGGGGGGGTGCCTACAATGAGCAGTTCTTC	CASSLGGGAYNEQFF
TRBV19	TRBJ1-3	-	-	TGTGCCAGTAGTATAGGAGGGACAAGAATTGGAAACACCATATATTTT	CASSIGGTRIGNTIYF
TRBV27	TRBJ2-7	-	TRBD1	TGTGCCAGCAGTTCACAGGGGGCCTGGGTCTACGAGCAGTACTTC	CASSSQGAWVYEQYF
TRBV27	TRBJ2-1	few	-	TGTGCCAGCAGTTTGTCCAGGGTAAATGAGCAGTTCTTC	CASSLSRVNEQFF
TRBV7-2	TRBJ2-6	-	TRBD1	TGTGCCAGCAGCTTAGCTAGTTCTACAGGGGCTGCGTCTGGGGCCAACGTCCTGACTTTC	CASSLASSTGAASGANVLTF
TRBV5-1	TRBJ2-7	-	-	TGCGCCAGCAGCTTGGCAGGGGTTAAGTACGAGCAGTACTTC	CASSLAGVKYEQYF
TRBV28	TRBJ1-2	-	TRBD1	TGTGCCAGTCAGGACAGGACTAACTATGGCTACACCTTC	CASQDRTNYGYTF
TRBV11-2	TRBJ1-1	few	TRBD1	TGTGCCAGCAGCTTCGCAGGGGGCTCTGAAGCTTTCTTT	CASSFAGGSEAFF
TRBV28	TRBJ2-2	-	TRBD1	TGTGCCAGCAGCCCAGGGGGCTGGGGCACCGGGGAGCTGTTTTTT	CASSPGGWGTGELFF
TRBV5-1	TRBJ2-4	-	-	TGCGCCAGCAGCTTGGCCAACAGACAGAAAAACATTCAGTACTTC	CASSLANRQKNIQYF
TRBV2	TRBJ2-7	few	-	TGTGCCAGCAAGGCGGGACCCCTTTCGTTTGAGCAGTACTTC	CASKAGPLSFEQYF
TRBV7-2	TRBJ2-3	-	-	TGTGCCAGCAGCTTAGATTTCCAGGGGGGAACAGATACGCAGTATTTT	CASSLDFQGGTDTQYF